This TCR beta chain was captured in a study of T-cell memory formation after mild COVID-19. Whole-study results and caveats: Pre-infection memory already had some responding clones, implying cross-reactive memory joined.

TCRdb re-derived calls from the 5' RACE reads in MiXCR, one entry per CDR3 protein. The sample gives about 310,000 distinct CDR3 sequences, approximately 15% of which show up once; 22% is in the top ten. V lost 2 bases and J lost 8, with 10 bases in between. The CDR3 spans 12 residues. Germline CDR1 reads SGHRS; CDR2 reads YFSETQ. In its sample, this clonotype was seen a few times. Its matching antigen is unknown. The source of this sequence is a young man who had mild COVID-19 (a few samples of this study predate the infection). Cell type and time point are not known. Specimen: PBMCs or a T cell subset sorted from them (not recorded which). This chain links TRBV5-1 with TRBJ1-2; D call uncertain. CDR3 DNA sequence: TGCGCCAGCAGCTTCGGTGGATCGGGCTACACCTTC. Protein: CASSFGGSGYTF.